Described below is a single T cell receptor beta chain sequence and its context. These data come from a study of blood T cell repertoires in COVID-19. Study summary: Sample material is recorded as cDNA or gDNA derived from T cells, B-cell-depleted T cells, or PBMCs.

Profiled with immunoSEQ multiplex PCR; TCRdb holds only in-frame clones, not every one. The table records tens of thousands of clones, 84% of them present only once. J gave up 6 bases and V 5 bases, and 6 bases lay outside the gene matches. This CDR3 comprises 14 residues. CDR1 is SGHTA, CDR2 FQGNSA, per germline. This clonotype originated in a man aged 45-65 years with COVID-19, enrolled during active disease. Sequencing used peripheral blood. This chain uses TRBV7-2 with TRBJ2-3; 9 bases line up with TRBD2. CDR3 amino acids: CASSISGGGDTQYF. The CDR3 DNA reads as TGTGCCAGCAGCATTAGCGGGGGAGGGGATACGCAGTATTTT.